This paragraph covers one T cell receptor (beta chain) sequence. Antigen specificity is unknown. The DNA input per sorted-subset replicate PCR was roughly 210 ng, corresponding to around 28,000 T cell genomes. Data came from immunoSEQ multiplex PCR; TCRdb stores just in-frame clones and leaves some out. The sample records approximately 400,000 clones, 96% being singletons. The data were taken from a study of shared clonotypes between healthy human individuals. Across the whole study: For every donor, three CD4 naive, three CD4 memory, two CD8 naive and one CD8 memory plates were used. Findings and caveats of the study: The generation probabilities recorded for non-shared clonotypes fell below those of clonotypes shared by all four donors.

CDR1 is MDHEN, CDR2 SYDVKM, per germline. This CDR3 contains 17 residues. Trimming removed 6 bases from V and 4 bases from J; junction bases left unmatched: 11. This TCR derives from a man aged 25 to 45 in good health. Sequencing was performed on memory CD8+ T cells sorted from blood. Subset given: CD45RO+ cells pooled with CCR7-negative TemRA cells. The chain employs TRBV28 and TRBJ1-4; 10 nucleotides line up with TRBD1. The CDR3 nucleotides read TGTGCCAGCAGCCGAAGGACAGGGGGAGGGCTTAATGAAAAACTGTTTTTT. This codes for CASSRRTGGGLNEKLFF. The full variable domain, its missing parts supplied by reference TRBV28 and TRBJ1-4, is DVKVTQSSRYLVKRTGEKVFLECVQDMDHENMFWYRQDPGLGLRLIYFSYDVKMKEKGDIPEGYSVSREKKERFSLILESASTNQTSMYLCASSRRTGGGLNEKLFFGSGTQLSVL.